The T cell receptor (beta chain) under discussion was sequenced for a study of CD8 T cell repertoires and HIV-1 epitope variants. Study overall: Twenty-five autologous and known Gag and Nef epitope variant peptides each stimulated T cells separately. Enriched T cells were co-cultured with equal autologous T cell-negative cells.

There are 14 residues in the CDR3. Per the germline V gene, CDR1 is SGDLS and CDR2 is YYNGEE. The V gene lost 2 bases and the J gene lost 4 bases, with 11 bases spanning the gap. TCRdb keeps only in-frame clones here, not all; method: immunoSEQ multiplex PCR. The sample shows under 100,000 clones, around 75% of them seen only once. Source material: uncultured baseline CD8+ T cells from peripheral blood mononuclear cells (PBMCs). This TCR came from a male donor with HIV. The chain couples TRBV9 to TRBJ2-3; the D is unclear. CDR3 bases: TGTGCCAGCAGCGTTGGTCGGTCCGCAGATACGCAGTATTTT. This gives the protein CASSVGRSADTQYF.